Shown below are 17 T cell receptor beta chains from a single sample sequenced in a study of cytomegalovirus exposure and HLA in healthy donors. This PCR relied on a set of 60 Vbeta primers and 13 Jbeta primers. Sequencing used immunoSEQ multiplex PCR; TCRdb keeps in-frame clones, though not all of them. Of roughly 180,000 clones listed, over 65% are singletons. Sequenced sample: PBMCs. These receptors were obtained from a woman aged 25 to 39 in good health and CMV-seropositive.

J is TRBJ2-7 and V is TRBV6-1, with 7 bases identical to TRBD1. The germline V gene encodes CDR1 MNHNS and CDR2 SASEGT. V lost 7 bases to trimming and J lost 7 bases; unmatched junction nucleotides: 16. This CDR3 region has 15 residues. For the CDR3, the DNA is TGTGCCAGCACCCCTGAGGGGGCGCGAGTGGGTGAGCAGTACTTC. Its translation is CASTPEGARVGEQYF.

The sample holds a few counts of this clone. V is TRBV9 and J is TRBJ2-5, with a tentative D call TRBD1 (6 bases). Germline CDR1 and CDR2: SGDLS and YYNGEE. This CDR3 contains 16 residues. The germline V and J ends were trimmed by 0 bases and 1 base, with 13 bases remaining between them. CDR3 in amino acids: CASSVALGGTQETQYF. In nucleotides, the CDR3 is TGTGCCAGCAGCGTAGCTCTAGGGGGTACCCAAGAGACCCAGTACTTC.

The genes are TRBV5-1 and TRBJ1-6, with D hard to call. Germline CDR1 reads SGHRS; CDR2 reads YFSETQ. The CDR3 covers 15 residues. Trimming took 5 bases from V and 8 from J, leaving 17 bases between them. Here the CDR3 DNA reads TGCGCCAGCAGTTTTGGCACGGAGCAATATTCACCCCTCCACTTT. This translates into CASSFGTEQYSPLHF.

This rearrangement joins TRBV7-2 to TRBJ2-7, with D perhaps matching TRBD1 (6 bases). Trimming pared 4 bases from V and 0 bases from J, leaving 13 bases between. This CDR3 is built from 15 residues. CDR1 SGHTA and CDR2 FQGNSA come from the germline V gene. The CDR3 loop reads CASSYRPDSSYEQYF. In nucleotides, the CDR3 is TGTGCCAGCAGCTACCGTCCGGACAGCTCCTACGAGCAGTACTTC.

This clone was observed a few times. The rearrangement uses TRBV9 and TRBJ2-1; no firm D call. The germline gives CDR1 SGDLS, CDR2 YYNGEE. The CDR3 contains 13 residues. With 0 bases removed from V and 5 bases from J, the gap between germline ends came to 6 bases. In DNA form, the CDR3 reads TGTGCCAGCAGCGTAGAAACTCACAATGAGCAGTTCTTC. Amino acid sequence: CASSVETHNEQFF.

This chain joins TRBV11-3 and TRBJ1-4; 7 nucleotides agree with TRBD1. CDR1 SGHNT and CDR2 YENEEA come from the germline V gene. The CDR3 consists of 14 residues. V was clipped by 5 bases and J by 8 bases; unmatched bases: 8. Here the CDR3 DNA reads TGTGCCAGCAGCGGAGACAGGGACGGGGAAAAACTGTTTTTT. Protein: CASSGDRDGEKLFF.

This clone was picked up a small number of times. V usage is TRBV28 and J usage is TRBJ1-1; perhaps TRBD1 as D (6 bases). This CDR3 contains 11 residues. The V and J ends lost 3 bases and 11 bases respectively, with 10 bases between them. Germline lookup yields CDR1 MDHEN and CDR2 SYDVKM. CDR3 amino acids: CASSLYREAFF. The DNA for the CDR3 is TGTGCCAGCAGTTTGTACAGGGAGGCTTTCTTT.

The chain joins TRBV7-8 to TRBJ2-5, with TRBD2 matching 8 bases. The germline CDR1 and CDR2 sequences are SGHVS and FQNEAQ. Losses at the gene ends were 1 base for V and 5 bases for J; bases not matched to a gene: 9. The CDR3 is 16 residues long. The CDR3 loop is CASSLGTSGTLETQYF. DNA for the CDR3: TGTGCCAGCAGCTTAGGAACTAGCGGAACCTTGGAGACCCAGTACTTC.

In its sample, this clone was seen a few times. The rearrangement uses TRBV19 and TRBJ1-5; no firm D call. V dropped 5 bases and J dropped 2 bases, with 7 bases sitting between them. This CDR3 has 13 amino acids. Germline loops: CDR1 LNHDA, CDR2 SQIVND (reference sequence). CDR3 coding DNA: TGTGCCAGTAGTTTCGCGGGCAATCAGCCCCAGCATTTT. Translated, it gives CASSFAGNQPQHF.

CDR3 loop: CASRFGATGNTGELFF. CDR3 DNA sequence: TGTGCCAGCAGATTTGGGGCCACGGGGAACACCGGGGAGCTGTTTTTT. J is TRBJ2-2 and V is TRBV27; D possibly corresponds to TRBD1 (5 bases). Germline V gives CDR1 MNHEY, CDR2 SMNVEV (reference sequence). Trimming removed 6 bases from V and 1 base from J, with 15 bases in between. This CDR3 spans 16 amino acids.

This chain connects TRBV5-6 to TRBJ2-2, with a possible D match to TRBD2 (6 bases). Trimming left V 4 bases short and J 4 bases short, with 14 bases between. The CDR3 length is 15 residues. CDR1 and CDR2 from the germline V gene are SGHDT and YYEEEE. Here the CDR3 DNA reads TGTGCCAGCAGCGTGGGACTGCCTATCACCGGGGAGCTGTTTTTT. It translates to CASSVGLPITGELFF.

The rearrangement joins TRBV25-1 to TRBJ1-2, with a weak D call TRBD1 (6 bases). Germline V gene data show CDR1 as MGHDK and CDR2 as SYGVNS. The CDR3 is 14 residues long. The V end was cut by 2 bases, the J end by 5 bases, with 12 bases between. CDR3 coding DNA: TGTGCCAGCAGTGAAGGGGGCAGTCTTTATGGCTACACCTTC. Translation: CASSEGGSLYGYTF.

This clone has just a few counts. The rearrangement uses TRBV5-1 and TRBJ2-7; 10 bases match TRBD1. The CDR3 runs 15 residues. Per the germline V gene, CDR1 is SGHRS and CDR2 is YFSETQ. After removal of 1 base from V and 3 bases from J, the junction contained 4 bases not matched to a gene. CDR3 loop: CASSLSRDRGYEQYF. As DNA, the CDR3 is TGCGCCAGCAGCTTGTCCCGGGACAGGGGCTACGAGCAGTACTTC.

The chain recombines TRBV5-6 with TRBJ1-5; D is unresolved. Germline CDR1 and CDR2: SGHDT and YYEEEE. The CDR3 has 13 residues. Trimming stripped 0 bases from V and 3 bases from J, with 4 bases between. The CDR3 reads CASSLEPNQPQHF. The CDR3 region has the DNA TGTGCCAGCAGCTTGGAGCCCAATCAGCCCCAGCATTTT.

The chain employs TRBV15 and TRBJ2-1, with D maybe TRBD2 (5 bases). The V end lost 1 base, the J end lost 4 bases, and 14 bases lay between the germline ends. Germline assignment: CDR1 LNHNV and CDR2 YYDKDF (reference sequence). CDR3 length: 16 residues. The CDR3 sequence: CATSRGGGEIYNEQFF. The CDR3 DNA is TGTGCCACCAGCAGAGGGGGTGGGGAGATATACAATGAGCAGTTCTTC.

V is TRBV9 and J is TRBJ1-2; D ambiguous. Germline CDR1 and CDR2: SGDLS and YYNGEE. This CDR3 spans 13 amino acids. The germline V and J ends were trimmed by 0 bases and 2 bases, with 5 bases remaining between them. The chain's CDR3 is CASSVVQNYGYTF. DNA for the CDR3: TGTGCCAGCAGCGTAGTTCAGAACTATGGCTACACCTTC.

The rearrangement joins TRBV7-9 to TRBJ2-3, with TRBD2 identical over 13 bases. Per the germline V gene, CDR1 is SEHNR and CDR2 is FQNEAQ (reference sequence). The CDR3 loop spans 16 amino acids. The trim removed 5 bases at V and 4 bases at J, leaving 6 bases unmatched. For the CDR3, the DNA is TGTGCCAGCAGCAAGGGACTAGCGGGGAACCCAGATACGCAGTATTTT. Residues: CASSKGLAGNPDTQYF.